What follows is one TCR beta chain and its context. These data are taken from a study of blood T cells in healthy people across ages. This CDR3 spans 15 amino acids. CDR1 and CDR2 (germline): DFQATT, SNEGSKA (reference sequence). The authors ran a second PCR of about 7 to 12 cycles using a sample-barcoded 5' primer and a J-beta primer mix. In TCRdb, the 5' RACE reads were re-called with MiXCR into one record per CDR3 protein. The sample consists of fewer than 1,200,000 distinct CDR3 sequences, almost 25% of them appearing once. This same sample was also part of a study on T cells of mothers and their children.

The receptor was isolated from a girl aged 2-10 years in good health. Source material: blood. This chain joins TRBV20-1 and TRBJ2-5; 11 nucleotides match TRBD2. Gene TRBJ2-1 matches the end of the DNA better, so the J call may be wrong. The CDR3 nucleotides read TGCAGTGCTAGAGACCCGGGACTAGCGGAGAATGAGCAGTTCTTC. Amino acids: CSARDPGLAENEQFF.